Listed here is a single T cell receptor (beta chain). This CDR3 region has 11 residues. Germline V gene sequence: CDR1 MDHEN, CDR2 SYDVKM. This entry belongs to a study of blood T cell repertoires in COVID-19. Study background: COVID-19 samples collected from the United States, Italy and Spain covered acute and convalescent phases. The analysed material was cDNA or gDNA that came from T cells, B-cell-depleted T cells, or PBMCs.

Original handling: Amplification from reference gene primers served as the basis for estimated nucleated cell counts. TCRdb's copy holds only in-frame clones and misses some; the assay was immunoSEQ multiplex PCR. From that table come the V and J calls and clone size; the DNA was used to work out D and trimming. The data show about 97,000 clones, with 85% seen just once and 1.5% to 2% held by the top ten. The sequenced sample consisted of peripheral blood. The chain recombines TRBV28 with TRBJ1-2; D remains ambiguous. The clonotype was recovered from a woman between 65 and 79 years old with active or convalescent COVID-19. This CDR3 is CVLGNNYGYTF. The CDR3, as DNA: TGTGTACTCGGGAATAACTATGGCTACACCTTC.